The 9 T cell receptor beta chains given below trace back to one sample, sequenced in a study of T cell clones after liver transplantation (dated by TCRdb to the late 2010s). The receptor library was made with the immunoSEQ multiplex PCR assay. Held by TCRdb, this immuneACCESS table contains in-frame sequences only and omits some clones. Under half of the omission traces to an unresolved V gene where checked; the cause of the rest is unknown. This sample gives some 61,000 clones in total; over 60% of them show up just once. Of the sample, about a tenth is held by the ten largest clones. This specimen was CD4+ T cells from blood, taken at the 22-month timepoint. The receptor source for this set is a human patient who received a liver transplant. Following a transplant, a fraction of the T cells may be traceable to the graft donor.

The chain couples TRBV7-6 to TRBJ1-6, with a tentative D call TRBD1 (5 bases). CDR3 length equals 13 residues. V was cut by 4 bases and J by 14 bases, with 15 bases left in between. CDR1 is SGHVS, CDR2 FNYEAQ, per germline. The CDR3 spells CASSSRTDSTLHF. The DNA of the CDR3 is TGTGCCAGCAGCTCCCGTACCGACAGCACCCTCCACTTT.

This chain connects TRBV28 to TRBJ2-4; a weak D match, TRBD1 (6 bases). V was cut by 3 bases and J by 3 bases, with 6 bases left in between. This CDR3 comprises 13 residues. Germline V gives CDR1 MDHEN, CDR2 SYDVKM. In DNA form, the CDR3 reads TGTGCCAGCAGTTTGGACAGCAAAAACATTCAGTACTTC. Encoded protein: CASSLDSKNIQYF.

This sequence joins TRBV10-3 and TRBJ1-3; no definite D call. Germline CDR1 is ENHRY and CDR2 is SYGVKD. The CDR3 length is 13 residues. Between the trimmed V and J ends, which lost 4 bases and 3 bases, there was a span of 7 bases. CDR3 loop: CAISGPSGNTIYF. The CDR3 coding sequence is TGTGCCATCAGTGGTCCTAGTGGAAACACCATATATTTT.

This clone was picked up a small number of times. The rearrangement links TRBV5-1 to TRBJ1-6; D perhaps matches TRBD1 (5 bases). The CDR3 contains 15 residues. Germline V gene lookup returns CDR1 SGHRS and CDR2 YFSETQ. Trimming shortened V by 2 bases and J by 5 bases, and 11 bases separated the two germline ends. CDR3 nucleotide sequence: TGCGCCAGCAGCTTCCAAGGGGATAATAATTCACCCCTCCACTTT. It translates to CASSFQGDNNSPLHF.

The chain recombines TRBV28 with TRBJ1-4; D ambiguous. Germline V lookup: CDR1 MDHEN, CDR2 SYDVKM. Trimming cost V 2 bases and J 0 bases, with 10 bases left between them. The CDR3 loop spans 16 amino acids. This CDR3 is CASSLGPGATNEKLFF. The DNA of the CDR3 is TGTGCCAGCAGTTTAGGGCCGGGTGCAACTAATGAAAAACTGTTTTTT. Complete variable domain (other parts from reference TRBV28 and TRBJ1-4): DVKVTQSSRYLVKRTGEKVFLECVQDMDHENMFWYRQDPGLGLRLIYFSYDVKMKEKGDIPEGYSVSREKKERFSLILESASTNQTSMYLCASSLGPGATNEKLFFGSGTQLSVL.

The J gene is TRBJ2-2, the V gene TRBV5-1, with D tentatively TRBD1 (6 bases). CDR3 length: 17 amino acids. With 0 bases removed from V and 3 bases from J, the gap between germline ends came to 15 bases. Germline CDR1 and CDR2: SGHRS and YFSETQ. This chain's CDR3 is CASSLGLLGGDTGELFF. The CDR3 nucleotides are TGCGCCAGCAGCTTGGGACTGTTAGGGGGTGACACCGGGGAGCTGTTTTTT.

This chain connects TRBV5-4 to TRBJ1-1; no reliable D call. There are 15 residues in the CDR3. CDR1 is SGHNT and CDR2 is YYREEE in the germline V gene (reference sequence). V was cut by 0 bases and J by 2 bases, with 11 bases left in between. CDR3 DNA sequence: TGTGCCAGCAGCTTGGACCGAGACGCAAACACTGAAGCTTTCTTT. Residues: CASSLDRDANTEAFF.

The chain carries TRBV28 and TRBJ1-6; D perhaps matches TRBD1 (5 bases). The CDR3 extends over 13 amino acids. V lost 10 bases to trimming and J lost 6 bases, with 13 bases between them. In germline, CDR1 is MDHEN, CDR2 SYDVKM. The CDR3 spells CATWTHFNSPLHF. The CDR3, as DNA: TGTGCCACCTGGACACATTTTAATTCACCCCTCCACTTT.

Remarks on this clone: The same CDR3 is also encoded by other DNA sequences in this sample. The CDR3 region has the DNA TGTGCCAGCAGCTTAGTCGCAGGGAATCAGCCCCAGCATTTT. This encodes CASSLVAGNQPQHF. The chain couples TRBV7-2 to TRBJ1-5; possible D gene TRBD1, 5 bases. The germline V and J ends were trimmed by 1 base and 4 bases, with 8 bases remaining between them. Looked up from germline, CDR1 is SGHTA and CDR2 is FQGNSA. The CDR3 sequence is 14 residues long.